This T cell receptor beta chain was documented in a study of regulatory T cells in long-lasting Graves disease (dated by TCRdb to the early 2020s). About the investigation overall: Antithyroid drugs had been taken for less than 3 months by newly diagnosed Graves' disease patients. TCR sequencing covered some 13 persistent and 20 or so newly diagnosed Graves' disease patients, some 35 samples in total. The study was registered as a clinical trial and conducted in China. This study used TCR sequencing and RNA sequencing of peripheral blood to compare persistent Graves' disease patients against newly diagnosed Graves' disease patients. Overall results and qualifications from the work: Persistent disease showed preferential use of TRBV28, TRBJ1-2 and TRBJ2-5, whereas newly diagnosed disease favored TRBV20-1 and TRBJ2-1. Sequencing and analysis were restricted to the TCR beta chain. Lower TCR Shannon entropy and fewer highly expanded clones were observed in persistent Graves' disease patients than in newly diagnosed patients, which suggested clonal expansion. Because the primary lesion, thyroid tissue, could not be accessed, the study looked at peripheral blood alone. Persistent patients shared more public clonotypes among themselves (around 2,500) than newly diagnosed patients did (over 900). The authors noted that the small sample size was a limitation that may lower accuracy.

Comment on this clonotype: This receptor's antigen is unknown. The input lacks base qualities; no much larger clone sits a single base away.

Libraries were constructed by multiplex PCR. Sequencer: Illumina HiSeq 4000. TCR beta libraries were built with iRepertoire HTBI primers and Arm-PCR amplification of CDR3 regions. Before sequencing, the PCR products underwent gel purification. For the original study's pipeline: Across samples, 60 to 75 TRBV and roughly 15 TRBJ segments were identified and used for gene usage analysis of CDR3 amino acid clonotypes. Filtered high-quality paired reads were merged into contigs using COPE and FqMerger. Contigs were aligned with BLAST to IMGT TRBV, TRBD and TRBJ reference genes, and CDR3 was defined per IMGT. Clonotypes above 0.1% frequency were classified as highly expanded clones. Repertoire diversity was measured by Shannon entropy, and V-J evenness by the Gini coefficient. A clonotype was considered public if more than one individual shared it. TCRdb cleaned the public reads at Q25 with fastp, built clones with MiXCR and kept in-frame beta chains. Every distinct CDR3 protein forms one entry, paired with its most common genes and DNA. The V and J calls were determined by TCRdb, not by the authors. Across this sample there are around 420,000 distinct CDR3 sequences, with roughly 16% seen only once. The ten largest clones represent about 24% of the sample.

The time point tag for this specimen amounts to: newly diagnosed GD, antithyroid drugs for less than 3 months. RNA was extracted from PBMCs in TRIzol for both TCR sequencing and RNA sequencing. The diagnosis of Graves' disease followed American Thyroid Association guidelines. Patients were recruited from an endocrinology department in Xi'an, China. From each patient, approximately 10 milliliters of peripheral blood was collected into an EDTA anticoagulant tube. PBMCs were isolated by Ficoll Paque Plus density gradient separation without further T cell sorting. An Agilent 2100 Bioanalyzer and agarose gel were used to check RNA quality, while a NanoDrop 2000 measured RNA concentration. In the germline V gene, CDR1 corresponds to MNHEY and CDR2 to SVGEGT. The CDR3 covers 14 residues, taking in both the cysteine and the phenylalanine. CDR3 DNA is the only sequence kept; it has 42 bases, read in frame from the first base.

The sequences come from peripheral blood mononuclear cells (PBMCs), collected at new diagnosis, from a patient treated with antithyroid drugs. This TCR came from a female donor with Graves disease. The rearranged segments are TRBV6-2 or TRBV6-3 and TRBJ2-1; possibly the D gene is TRBD1, per 5 matching bases. The end of the DNA is better explained by TRBJ2-5, so the J call may be wrong. The DNA reads TGTGCCAGCAGTGAGAAGGGGAAGGCAGAGACCCAGTACTTC. Its protein is CASSEKGKAETQYF.